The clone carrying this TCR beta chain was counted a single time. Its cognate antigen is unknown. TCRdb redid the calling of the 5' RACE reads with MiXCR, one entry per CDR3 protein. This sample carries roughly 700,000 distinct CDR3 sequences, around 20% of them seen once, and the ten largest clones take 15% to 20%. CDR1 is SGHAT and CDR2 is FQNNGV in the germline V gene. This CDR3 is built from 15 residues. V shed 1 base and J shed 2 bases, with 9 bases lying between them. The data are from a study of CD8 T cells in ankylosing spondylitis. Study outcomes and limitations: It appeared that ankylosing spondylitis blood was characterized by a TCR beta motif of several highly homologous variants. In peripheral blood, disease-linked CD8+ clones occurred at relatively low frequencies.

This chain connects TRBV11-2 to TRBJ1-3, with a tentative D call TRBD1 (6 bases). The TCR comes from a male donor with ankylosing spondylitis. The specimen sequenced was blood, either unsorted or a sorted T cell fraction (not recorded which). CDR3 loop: CASSLGTVTGNTIYF. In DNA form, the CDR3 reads TGTGCCAGCAGCTTAGGGACAGTTACTGGAAACACCATATATTTT.